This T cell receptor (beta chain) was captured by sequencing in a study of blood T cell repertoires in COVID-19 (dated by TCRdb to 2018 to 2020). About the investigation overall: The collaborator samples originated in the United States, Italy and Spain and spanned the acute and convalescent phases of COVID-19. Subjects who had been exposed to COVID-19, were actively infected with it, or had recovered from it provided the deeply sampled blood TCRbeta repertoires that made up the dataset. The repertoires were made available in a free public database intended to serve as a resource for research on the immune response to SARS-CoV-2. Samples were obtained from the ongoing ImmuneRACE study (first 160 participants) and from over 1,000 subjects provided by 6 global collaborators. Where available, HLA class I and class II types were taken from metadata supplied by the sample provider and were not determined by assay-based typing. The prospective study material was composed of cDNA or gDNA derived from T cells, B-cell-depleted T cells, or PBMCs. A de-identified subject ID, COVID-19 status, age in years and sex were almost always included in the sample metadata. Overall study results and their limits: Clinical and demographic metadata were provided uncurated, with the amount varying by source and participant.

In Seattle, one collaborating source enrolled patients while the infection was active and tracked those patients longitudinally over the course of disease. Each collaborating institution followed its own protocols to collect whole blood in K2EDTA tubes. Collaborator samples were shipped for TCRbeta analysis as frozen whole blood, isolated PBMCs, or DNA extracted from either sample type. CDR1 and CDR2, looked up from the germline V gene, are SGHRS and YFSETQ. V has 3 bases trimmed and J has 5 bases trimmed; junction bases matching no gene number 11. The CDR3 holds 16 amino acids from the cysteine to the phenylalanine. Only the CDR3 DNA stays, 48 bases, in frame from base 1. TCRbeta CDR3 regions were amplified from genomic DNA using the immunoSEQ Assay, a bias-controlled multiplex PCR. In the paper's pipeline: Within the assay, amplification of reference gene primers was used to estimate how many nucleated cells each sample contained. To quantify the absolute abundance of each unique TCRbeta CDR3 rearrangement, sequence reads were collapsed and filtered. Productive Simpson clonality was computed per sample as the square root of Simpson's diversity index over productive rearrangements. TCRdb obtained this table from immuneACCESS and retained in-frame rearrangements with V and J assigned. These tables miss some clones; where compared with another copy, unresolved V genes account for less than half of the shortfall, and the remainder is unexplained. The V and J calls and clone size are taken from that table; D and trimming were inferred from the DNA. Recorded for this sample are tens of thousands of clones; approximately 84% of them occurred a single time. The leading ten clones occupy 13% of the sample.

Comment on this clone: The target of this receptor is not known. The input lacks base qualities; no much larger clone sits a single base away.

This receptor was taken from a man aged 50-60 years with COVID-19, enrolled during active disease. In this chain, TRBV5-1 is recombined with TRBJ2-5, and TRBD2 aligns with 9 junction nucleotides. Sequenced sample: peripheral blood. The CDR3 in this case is CASSYGIAGVVETQYF. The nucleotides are TGCGCCAGCAGCTATGGAATAGCGGGGGTCGTGGAGACCCAGTACTTC.